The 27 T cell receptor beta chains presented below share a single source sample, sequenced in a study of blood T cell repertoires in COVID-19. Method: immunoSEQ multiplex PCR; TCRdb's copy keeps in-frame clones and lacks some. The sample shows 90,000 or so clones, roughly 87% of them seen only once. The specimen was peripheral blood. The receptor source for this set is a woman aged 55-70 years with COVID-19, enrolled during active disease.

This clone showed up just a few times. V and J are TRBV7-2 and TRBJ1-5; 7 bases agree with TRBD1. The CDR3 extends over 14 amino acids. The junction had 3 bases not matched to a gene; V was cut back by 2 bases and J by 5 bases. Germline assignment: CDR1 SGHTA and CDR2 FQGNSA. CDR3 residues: CASSLQGVDQPQHF. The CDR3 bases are TGTGCCAGCAGCTTACAGGGGGTCGATCAGCCCCAGCATTTT.

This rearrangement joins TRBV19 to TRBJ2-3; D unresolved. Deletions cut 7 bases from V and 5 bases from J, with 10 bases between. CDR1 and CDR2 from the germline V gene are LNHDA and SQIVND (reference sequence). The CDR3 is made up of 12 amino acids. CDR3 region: CASKSGIDTQYF. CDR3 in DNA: TGTGCCAGTAAATCAGGTATAGATACGCAGTATTTT.

The CDR3 is CASSPRLAGRSTDTQYF. Here the CDR3 DNA reads TGCGCCAGCAGCCCTAGACTAGCGGGGCGAAGCACAGATACGCAGTATTTT. The J gene is TRBJ2-3, the V gene TRBV4-3, with 11 bases that match TRBD2. Germline-derived CDR1 and CDR2 are LGHNA and YSLEER. The CDR3 is made up of 17 amino acids. V lost 4 bases and J lost 0; bases outside the gene matches: 6.

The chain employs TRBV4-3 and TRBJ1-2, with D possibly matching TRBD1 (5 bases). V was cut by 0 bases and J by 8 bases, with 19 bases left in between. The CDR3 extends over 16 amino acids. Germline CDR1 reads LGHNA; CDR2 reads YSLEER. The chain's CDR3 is CASSQELAPRQLGYTF. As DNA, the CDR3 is TGCGCCAGCAGCCAAGAATTAGCACCTAGACAGCTCGGCTACACCTTC.

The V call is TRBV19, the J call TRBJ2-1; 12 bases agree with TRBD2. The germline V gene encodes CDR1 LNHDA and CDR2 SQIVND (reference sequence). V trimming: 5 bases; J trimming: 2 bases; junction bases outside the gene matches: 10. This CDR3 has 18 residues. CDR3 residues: CASSSLAGGSVTYNEQFF. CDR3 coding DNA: TGTGCCAGTAGTTCACTAGCGGGGGGTTCAGTAACCTACAATGAGCAGTTCTTC.

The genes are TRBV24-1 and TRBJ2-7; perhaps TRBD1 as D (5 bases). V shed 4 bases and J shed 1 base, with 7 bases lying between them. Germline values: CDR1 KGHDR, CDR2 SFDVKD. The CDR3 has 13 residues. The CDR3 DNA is TGTGCCACCAGTGAGGGGCGATCCTACGAGCAGTACTTC. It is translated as CATSEGRSYEQYF.

The CDR3 DNA follows: TGTGCCAGCAGGGGACAGGGCGCAGATACGCAGTATTTT. As protein: CASRGQGADTQYF. The chain has TRBV2 and TRBJ2-3, with TRBD1 identical over 9 bases. The CDR3 loop spans 13 amino acids. CDR1 SNHLY and CDR2 FYNNEI come from the germline V gene. The V gene end was trimmed by 6 bases and the J gene end by 4 bases; junction bases not matched to a gene: 2.

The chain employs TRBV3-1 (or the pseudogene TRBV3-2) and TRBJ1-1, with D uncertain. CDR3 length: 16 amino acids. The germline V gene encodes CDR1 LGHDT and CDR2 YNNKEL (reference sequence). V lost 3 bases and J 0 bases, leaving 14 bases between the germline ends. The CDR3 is CASSQRRGGMNTEAFF. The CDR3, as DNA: TGTGCCAGCAGCCAGCGGCGCGGAGGAATGAACACTGAAGCTTTCTTT.

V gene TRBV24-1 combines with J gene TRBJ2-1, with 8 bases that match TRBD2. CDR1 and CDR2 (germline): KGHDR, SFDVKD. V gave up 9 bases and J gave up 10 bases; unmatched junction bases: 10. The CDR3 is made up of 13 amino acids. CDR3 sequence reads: CATAGTRVTEQFF. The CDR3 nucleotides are TGTGCCACCGCCGGGACTAGGGTTACGGAGCAGTTCTTC.

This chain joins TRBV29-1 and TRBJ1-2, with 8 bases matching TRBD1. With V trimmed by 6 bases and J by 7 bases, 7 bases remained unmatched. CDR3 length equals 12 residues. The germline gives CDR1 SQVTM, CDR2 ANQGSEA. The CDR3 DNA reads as TGCAGCGTCTACAGGGGGTGGGCTGGCTACACCTTC. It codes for CSVYRGWAGYTF.

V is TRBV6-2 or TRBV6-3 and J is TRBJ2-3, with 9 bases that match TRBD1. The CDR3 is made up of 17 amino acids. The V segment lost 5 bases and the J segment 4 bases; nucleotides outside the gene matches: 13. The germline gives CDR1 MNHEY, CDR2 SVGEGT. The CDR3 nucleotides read TGTGCCAGCAGTCTCTCCGTACAGGGGGCACGCGCAGATACGCAGTATTTT. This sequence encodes CASSLSVQGARADTQYF.

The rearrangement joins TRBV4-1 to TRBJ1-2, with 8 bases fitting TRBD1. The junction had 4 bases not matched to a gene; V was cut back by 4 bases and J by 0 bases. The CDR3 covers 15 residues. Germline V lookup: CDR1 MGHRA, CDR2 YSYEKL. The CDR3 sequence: CASSRGTGSNYGYTF. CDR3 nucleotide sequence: TGCGCCAGCAGCCGGGGGACAGGCTCTAACTATGGCTACACCTTC.

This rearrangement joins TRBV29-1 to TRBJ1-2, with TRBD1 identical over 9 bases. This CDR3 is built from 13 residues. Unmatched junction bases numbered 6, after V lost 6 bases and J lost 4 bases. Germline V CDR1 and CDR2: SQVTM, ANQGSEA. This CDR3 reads CSVHRGLGYGYTF. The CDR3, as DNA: TGCAGCGTCCACAGGGGGCTGGGCTATGGCTACACCTTC.

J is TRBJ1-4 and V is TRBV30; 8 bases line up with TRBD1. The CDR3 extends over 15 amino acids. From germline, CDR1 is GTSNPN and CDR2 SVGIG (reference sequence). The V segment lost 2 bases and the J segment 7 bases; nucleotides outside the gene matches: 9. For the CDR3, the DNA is TGTGCCTGGAGTACGGGACAGGAAACGACTGAAAAACTGTTTTTT. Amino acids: CAWSTGQETTEKLFF.

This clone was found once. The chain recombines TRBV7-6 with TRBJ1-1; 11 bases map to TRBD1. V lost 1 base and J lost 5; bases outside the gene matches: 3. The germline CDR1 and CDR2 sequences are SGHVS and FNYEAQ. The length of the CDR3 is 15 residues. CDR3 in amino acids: CASSLVRDRGTEAFF. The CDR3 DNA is TGTGCCAGCAGCTTAGTCCGGGACAGGGGGACTGAAGCTTTCTTT.

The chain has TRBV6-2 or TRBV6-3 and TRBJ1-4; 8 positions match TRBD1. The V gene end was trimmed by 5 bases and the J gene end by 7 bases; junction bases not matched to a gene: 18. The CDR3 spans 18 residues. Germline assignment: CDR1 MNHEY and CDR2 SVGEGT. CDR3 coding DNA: TGTGCCAGCAGTACCGAAAGGGGACAGGCGATGAGTGTTGAAAAACTGTTTTTT. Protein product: CASSTERGQAMSVEKLFF.

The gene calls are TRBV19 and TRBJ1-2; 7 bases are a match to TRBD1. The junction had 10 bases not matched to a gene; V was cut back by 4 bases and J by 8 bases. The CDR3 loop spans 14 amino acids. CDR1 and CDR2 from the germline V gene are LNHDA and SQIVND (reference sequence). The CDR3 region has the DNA TGTGCCAGTAGTAATTCCGACAGGGATTACGGCTACACCTTC. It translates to CASSNSDRDYGYTF.

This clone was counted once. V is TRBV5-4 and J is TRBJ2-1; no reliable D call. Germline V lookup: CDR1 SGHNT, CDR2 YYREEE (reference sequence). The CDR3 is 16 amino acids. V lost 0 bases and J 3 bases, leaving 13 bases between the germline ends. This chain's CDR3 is CASSLGSSPRYNEQFF. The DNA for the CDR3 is TGTGCCAGCAGCTTGGGGAGTAGCCCCCGCTACAATGAGCAGTTCTTC.

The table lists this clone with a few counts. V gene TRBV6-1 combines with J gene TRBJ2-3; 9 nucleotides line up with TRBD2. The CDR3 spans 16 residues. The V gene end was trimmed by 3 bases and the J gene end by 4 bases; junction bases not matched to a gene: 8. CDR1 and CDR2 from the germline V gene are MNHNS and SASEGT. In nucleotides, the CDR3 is TGTGCCAGCAGTGACGATGGCGGGGGGGCCCCAGATACGCAGTATTTT. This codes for CASSDDGGGAPDTQYF.

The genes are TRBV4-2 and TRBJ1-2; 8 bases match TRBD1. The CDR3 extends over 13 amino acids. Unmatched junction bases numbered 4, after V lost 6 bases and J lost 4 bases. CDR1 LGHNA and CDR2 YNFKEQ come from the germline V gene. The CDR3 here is CASRDRGTYGYTF. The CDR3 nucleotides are TGTGCCAGCAGAGACAGGGGAACCTATGGCTACACCTTC.

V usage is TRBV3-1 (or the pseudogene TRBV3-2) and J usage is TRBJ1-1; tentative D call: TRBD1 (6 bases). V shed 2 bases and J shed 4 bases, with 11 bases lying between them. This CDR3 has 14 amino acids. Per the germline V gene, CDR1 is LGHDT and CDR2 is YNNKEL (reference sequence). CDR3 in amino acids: CASSQNRVGTEAFF. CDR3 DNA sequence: TGTGCCAGCAGCCAAAACAGGGTCGGCACTGAAGCTTTCTTT.

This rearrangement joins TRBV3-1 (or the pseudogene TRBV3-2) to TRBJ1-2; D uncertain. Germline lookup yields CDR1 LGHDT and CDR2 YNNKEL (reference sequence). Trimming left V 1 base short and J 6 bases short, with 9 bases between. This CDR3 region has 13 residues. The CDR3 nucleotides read TGTGCCAGCAGCCAAGTGACATGGAATGGCTACACCTTC. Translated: CASSQVTWNGYTF.

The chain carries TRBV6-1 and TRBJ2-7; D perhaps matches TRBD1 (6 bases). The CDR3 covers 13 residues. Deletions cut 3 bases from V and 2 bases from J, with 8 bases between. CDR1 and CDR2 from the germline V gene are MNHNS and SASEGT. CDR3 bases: TGTGCCAGCAGTGAGGACAGCGCCTACGAGCAGTACTTC. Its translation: CASSEDSAYEQYF.

CDR3 sequence reads: CASTVRDRLYEQYF. For the CDR3, the DNA is TGTGCCAGCACTGTCAGGGACAGACTCTACGAGCAGTACTTC. The chain recombines TRBV6-5 with TRBJ2-7; 7 nucleotides agree with TRBD1. Germline values: CDR1 MNHEY, CDR2 SVGAGI. The junction had 9 bases not matched to a gene; V was cut back by 7 bases and J by 3 bases. CDR3 length equals 14 residues.

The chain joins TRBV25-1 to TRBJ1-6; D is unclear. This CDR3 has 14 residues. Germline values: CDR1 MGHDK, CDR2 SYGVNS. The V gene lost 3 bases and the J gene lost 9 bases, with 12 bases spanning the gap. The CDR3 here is CASSEEYLSSPLHF. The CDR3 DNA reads TGTGCCAGCAGTGAGGAGTACTTAAGTTCACCCCTCCACTTT.

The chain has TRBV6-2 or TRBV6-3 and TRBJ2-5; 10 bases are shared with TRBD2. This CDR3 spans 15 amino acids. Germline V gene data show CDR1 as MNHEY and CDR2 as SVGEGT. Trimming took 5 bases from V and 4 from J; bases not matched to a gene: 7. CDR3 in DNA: TGTGCCAGCAGTGGAAGGACTAGCGGTGGAGAGACCCAGTACTTC. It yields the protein CASSGRTSGGETQYF.

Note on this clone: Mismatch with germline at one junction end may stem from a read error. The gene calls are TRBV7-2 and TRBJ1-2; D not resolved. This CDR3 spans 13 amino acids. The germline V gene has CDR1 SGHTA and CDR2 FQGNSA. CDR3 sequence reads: CASNLNAGIGYTF. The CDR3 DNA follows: TGTGCCAGCAACTTAAACGCGGGGATCGGCTACACCTTC.